This T cell receptor beta chain was found in a study of T cells in Graves' hyperthyroidism and ophthalmopathy. Study observations and caveats: The model foresaw ophthalmopathy a median roughly 6 months prior to onset.

Notes on this clonotype: Its antigen remains unknown.

There were TCR beta CDR3 regions amplified from RNA transcripts. With the HTBI primer set, the TCR CDR3 went through a first round of RT-PCR. TCRdb ran MiXCR on the multiplex PCR reads and lists one entry per CDR3 protein. The table lists roughly 710,000 distinct CDR3 sequences, just over 35% of them singletons. Germline CDR1 reads SGHTS; CDR2 reads YDEGEE. The CDR3 sequence is 17 residues long. Trimming stripped 3 bases from V and 2 bases from J, with 18 bases between. The receptor was isolated from a woman in her thirties or forties with Graves' hyperthyroidism. The chain combines TRBV5-8 with TRBJ1-5, with D possibly matching TRBD1 (5 bases). The specimen sequenced was blood. The CDR3 DNA reads TGTGCCAGCAGCTCCCGGGACGAGGGATATGGCAATCAGCCCCAGCATTTT. Translating it yields CASSSRDEGYGNQPQHF.